Below are 28 T cell receptor beta chains sequenced from a single sample in a study of shared clonotypes between healthy human individuals. Some clones are missing from TCRdb's copy, which holds only in-frame ones; the method was immunoSEQ multiplex PCR. The sample has 2.3 million or so clones, approximately 93% seen once; the top ten hold about 0.39%. Sequenced: naive CD4+ T cells from PBMCs. Specified subset: CD45RA+ positively selected. Receptor source: a man younger than 30 in good health. Some clones in this sample may be carry-over from other donors' samples.

The chain recombines TRBV5-6 with TRBJ1-2; TRBD1 matches 7 bases. The length of the CDR3 is 15 residues. Trimming at V came to 2 bases and at J to 10 bases, leaving 14 bases not matched to a gene. CDR1 is SGHDT and CDR2 is YYEEEE in the germline V gene. Here the CDR3 DNA reads TGTGCCAGCAGCTTCACTGGGGTAGGGGGCTTCCCCTACACCTTC. This translates into CASSFTGVGGFPYTF.

In this sample, this clone turned up once. CDR3 residues: CASSFSGSSYEQFF. For the CDR3, the DNA is TGTGCCAGCAGCTTTAGCGGGAGTAGCTATGAGCAGTTCTTC. The gene calls are TRBV9 and TRBJ2-1; 9 nucleotides match TRBD2. The V gene end was trimmed by 4 bases and the J gene end by 8 bases; junction bases not matched to a gene: 7. The germline CDR1 and CDR2 sequences are SGDLS and YYNGEE. The CDR3 runs to 14 residues. The full variable domain, its missing parts supplied by reference TRBV9 and TRBJ2-1, is DSGVTQTPKHLITATGQRVTLRCSPRSGDLSVYWYQQSLDQGLQFLIQYYNGEERAKGNILERFSAQQFPDLHSELNLSSLELGDSALYFCASSFSGSSYEQFFGPGTRLTVL.

A remark on this clone: The sample carries other DNA sequences with the same CDR3. The V call is TRBV7-8, the J call TRBJ1-1; D ambiguous. CDR1 and CDR2 from the germline V gene are SGHVS and FQNEAQ. The CDR3 has 13 amino acids. Trimming stripped 5 bases from V and 1 base from J, with 8 bases between. CDR3 coding DNA: TGTGCCAGCAGCCGAGGTAGGAACACTGAAGCTTTCTTT. Translation gives CASSRGRNTEAFF.

The chain's CDR3 is CASSLRGDRGNTEAFF. CDR3 DNA: TGTGCCAGCAGCTTGAGGGGCGACAGAGGGAACACTGAAGCTTTCTTT. The chain uses TRBV11-3 and TRBJ1-1; the D gene is possibly TRBD1 (5 bases). The CDR3 has 16 residues. The V end was cut by 3 bases, the J end by 1 base, with 15 bases between. Germline-derived CDR1 and CDR2 are SGHNT and YENEEA.

V usage is TRBV5-4 and J usage is TRBJ1-6; no clear D. The CDR3 spans 15 residues. CDR1 and CDR2 (germline): SGHNT, YYREEE (reference sequence). Trimming left V 0 bases short and J 8 bases short, with 12 bases between. The CDR3 reads CASSLGRAAYSPLHF. The CDR3 coding sequence is TGTGCCAGCAGCTTGGGACGGGCCGCGTATTCACCCCTCCACTTT. Full variable domain (remainder filled in from reference TRBV5-4 and TRBJ1-6): ETGVTQSPTHLIKTRGQQVTLRCSSQSGHNTVSWYQQALGQGPQFIFQYYREEENGRGNFPPRFSGLQFPNYSSELNVNALELDDSALYLCASSLGRAAYSPLHFGNGTRLTVT.

The V gene is TRBV18, the J gene TRBJ1-5; a weak D match, TRBD1 (5 bases). The CDR3 runs to 14 residues. The ends were cut back, 3 bases at V and 3 bases at J, with 9 bases in the middle. The germline V gene encodes CDR1 KGHSH and CDR2 LQKENI. Here the CDR3 reads CASSPGGVNQPQHF. The CDR3 coding sequence is TGTGCCAGCTCACCTGGGGGGGTCAATCAGCCCCAGCATTTT.

This chain joins TRBV28 and TRBJ1-5; D is ambiguous. Germline V lookup: CDR1 MDHEN, CDR2 SYDVKM. This CDR3 is 13 amino acids long. V was clipped by 6 bases and J by 4 bases, with 10 bases between them. CDR3 in amino acids: CASRPGPNQPQHF. In DNA, the CDR3 is TGTGCCAGCAGACCGGGCCCAAATCAGCCCCAGCATTTT. Filled out from reference TRBV28 and TRBJ1-5, the complete variable domain reads DVKVTQSSRYLVKRTGEKVFLECVQDMDHENMFWYRQDPGLGLRLIYFSYDVKMKEKGDIPEGYSVSREKKERFSLILESASTNQTSMYLCASRPGPNQPQHFGDGTRLSIL.

This clone was picked up a small number of times. The chain joins TRBV10-2 to TRBJ1-1; a possible D gene is TRBD1 (5 bases). The CDR3 runs to 15 residues. The germline CDR1 and CDR2 sequences are WSHSY and SAAADI. The V and J ends lost 2 bases and 6 bases respectively, with 16 bases between them. This CDR3 is CASSEPSLGEAEAFF. In DNA, the CDR3 is TGCGCCAGCAGTGAGCCCTCGTTGGGGGAAGCTGAAGCTTTCTTT.

The rearrangement uses TRBV7-9 and TRBJ1-2, with D perhaps TRBD1 (6 bases). The CDR3 loop spans 15 amino acids. Germline values: CDR1 SEHNR, CDR2 FQNEAQ (reference sequence). Deletions cut 0 bases from V and 8 bases from J, with 16 bases between. The CDR3 DNA is TGTGCCAGCAGCTTAGCTCCGGGACAAAAAGCCGGCTACACCTTC. The encoded protein is CASSLAPGQKAGYTF. Variable domain in full (rest from reference TRBV7-9 and TRBJ1-2): DTGVSQNPRHKITKRGQNVTFRCDPISEHNRLYWYRQTLGQGPEFLTYFQNEAQLEKSRLLSDRFSAERPKGSFSTLEIQRTEQGDSAMYLCASSLAPGQKAGYTFGSGTRLTVV.

This chain connects TRBV6-5 to TRBJ2-3, with TRBD1 matching 7 bases. This CDR3 comprises 13 residues. The J segment lost 6 bases and the V segment lost 5 bases, leaving 5 bases of the junction unmatched. From germline, CDR1 is MNHEY and CDR2 SVGAGI. The CDR3 sequence is CASSRTGWDTQYF. The CDR3 DNA follows: TGTGCCAGCAGTCGGACAGGCTGGGATACGCAGTATTTT.

This rearrangement joins TRBV30 to TRBJ2-3, with D possibly being TRBD2 (6 bases). Germline CDR1 is GTSNPN and CDR2 is SVGIG (reference sequence). This CDR3 has 14 residues. V shed 0 bases and J shed 0 bases, with 7 bases lying between them. DNA of the CDR3: TGTGCCTGGAGTGTAGGGAGGAGCACAGATACGCAGTATTTT. Translation gives CAWSVGRSTDTQYF.

This clone has only one observation. The chain carries TRBV28 and TRBJ2-7; D gene unclear. The germline V gene encodes CDR1 MDHEN and CDR2 SYDVKM. The CDR3 contains 11 residues. Trimming took off 2 bases at V and 8 bases at J, with 7 bases between the two ends. The CDR3 DNA is TGTGCCAGCAGTTTACGGTCTCAGCAGTACTTC. Amino acids: CASSLRSQQYF.

The chain is built from TRBV6-5 and TRBJ1-2; 7 bases map to TRBD1. The trim removed 4 bases at V and 2 bases at J, leaving 7 bases unmatched. Germline V gene lookup returns CDR1 MNHEY and CDR2 SVGAGI. The CDR3 is 15 residues long. The CDR3: CASSSPKQGNYGYTF. CDR3 in DNA: TGTGCCAGCAGTTCCCCTAAACAGGGGAACTATGGCTACACCTTC.

This chain joins TRBV5-1 and TRBJ2-1, with D perhaps matching TRBD2 (6 bases). This CDR3 has 14 amino acids. Germline V gene data show CDR1 as SGHRS and CDR2 as YFSETQ. V lost 3 bases and J lost 2, with 9 bases in between. CDR3 bases: TGCGCCAGCAGCTCAGTAGCGGCCTACAATGAGCAGTTCTTC. Amino acid sequence: CASSSVAAYNEQFF.

The chain uses TRBV5-1 and TRBJ2-1; D remains unclear. Between the trimmed V and J ends, which lost 0 bases and 4 bases, there was a span of 11 bases. Germline lookup yields CDR1 SGHRS and CDR2 YFSETQ. The CDR3 has 15 amino acids. The CDR3 DNA reads TGCGCCAGCAGCTTGGTGCGGAATCAGTACAATGAGCAGTTCTTC. Its translation is CASSLVRNQYNEQFF.

This chain joins TRBV5-4 and TRBJ2-7; a weak D match, TRBD2 (6 bases). Per germline, CDR1 SGHNT and CDR2 YYREEE (reference sequence). There are 12 residues in the CDR3. V was pared by 1 base and J by 12 bases, with 14 bases between. The CDR3 here is CASSLPGRDRYF. DNA of the CDR3: TGTGCCAGCAGCTTGCCCGGGAGAGATCGGTACTTC.

This chain uses TRBV7-9 with TRBJ2-2; possibly TRBD1 for D (6 bases). The germline CDR1 and CDR2 sequences are SEHNR and FQNEAQ (reference sequence). The CDR3 is 14 amino acids. V was clipped by 1 base and J by 7 bases, with 10 bases between them. CDR3 region: CASSLVRGIGELFF. Written as DNA, the CDR3 is TGTGCCAGCAGCTTAGTCAGGGGAATCGGGGAGCTGTTTTTT.

The chain uses TRBV28 and TRBJ2-7; D is possibly TRBD2 (7 bases). CDR1 is MDHEN and CDR2 is SYDVKM in the germline V gene. The length of the CDR3 is 15 residues. V was pared by 7 bases and J by 2 bases, with 18 bases between. CDR3 bases: TGTGCCAGCACCCTTGGGGGGGCTGTGACCTACGAGCAGTACTTC. This codes for CASTLGGAVTYEQYF.

The DNA for the CDR3 is TGTGCCAGCAGTGACTGTTTTTCCCGGACAGGGGGCGCAGCTAACTATGGCTACACCTTC. Protein: CASSDCFSRTGGAANYGYTF. This chain connects TRBV6-4 to TRBJ1-2; 11 nucleotides line up with TRBD1. The J segment lost 0 bases and the V segment lost 1 base, leaving 13 bases of the junction unmatched. This CDR3 has 20 amino acids. CDR1 is MRHNA and CDR2 is SNTAGT in the germline V gene.

The chain has TRBV28 and TRBJ2-4, with no clear D. Looked up from germline, CDR1 is MDHEN and CDR2 is SYDVKM. V lost 2 bases and J 1 base, leaving 9 bases between the germline ends. CDR3 length: 15 amino acids. The CDR3 bases are TGTGCCAGCAGTTTACAGGAGAGCGCCAAAAACATTCAGTACTTC. Translation gives CASSLQESAKNIQYF.

This clone was recorded once. This CDR3 is also generated by other DNA sequences in the sample. The gene calls are TRBV7-9 and TRBJ1-2; D is ambiguous. Trimming cost V 2 bases and J 0 bases, with 7 bases left between them. The CDR3 is made up of 14 amino acids. Germline CDR1 reads SEHNR; CDR2 reads FQNEAQ (reference sequence). CDR3 nucleotides: TGTGCCAGCAGCTTACGAGGTTCTAACTATGGCTACACCTTC. Residues: CASSLRGSNYGYTF.

This chain joins TRBV7-9 and TRBJ2-7; TRBD2 matches 14 bases. The CDR3 sequence is 15 residues long. Germline-derived CDR1 and CDR2 are SEHNR and FQNEAQ (reference sequence). Trimming at V came to 3 bases and at J to 7 bases, leaving 5 bases not matched to a gene. CDR3 sequence (DNA): TGTGCCAGCAGCTTGGGACTAGCGGGAGTACGGGAGCAGTACTTC. Protein sequence: CASSLGLAGVREQYF.

This rearrangement joins TRBV9 to TRBJ2-2, with TRBD2 matching over 7 bases. Looked up from germline, CDR1 is SGDLS and CDR2 is YYNGEE. The CDR3 is 15 amino acids. After removal of 3 bases from V and 6 bases from J, the junction contained 8 bases not matched to a gene. This chain's CDR3 is CASSARSAGAGELFF. In DNA, the CDR3 is TGTGCCAGCAGCGCCCGGTCGGCGGGGGCCGGGGAGCTGTTTTTT.

The CDR3 reads CASSPAPGQGASEQYF. As DNA, the CDR3 is TGCGCCAGCAGCCCGGCTCCGGGACAGGGGGCGTCCGAGCAGTACTTC. This chain joins TRBV5-1 and TRBJ2-7, with TRBD1 identical over 12 bases. The germline V gene has CDR1 SGHRS and CDR2 YFSETQ. The CDR3 is 16 amino acids. V lost 4 bases, J lost 6 bases, and 11 bases stayed unmatched.

This clone was detected once. The chain couples TRBV11-2 to TRBJ2-1; the D is unclear. The CDR3 extends over 13 amino acids. CDR1 is SGHAT and CDR2 is FQNNGV in the germline V gene. With 2 bases removed from V and 4 bases from J, the gap between germline ends came to 6 bases. For the CDR3, the DNA is TGTGCCAGCAGCTTAACCTATTACAATGAGCAGTTCTTC. Translating it yields CASSLTYYNEQFF.

The J gene is TRBJ2-7, the V gene TRBV9; D unresolved. CDR3 size: 14 residues. CDR1 SGDLS and CDR2 YYNGEE come from the germline V gene. V lost 0 bases and J lost 2, with 9 bases in between. CDR3 sequence (DNA): TGTGCCAGCAGCGTAGAGGTTTATGCCTACGAGCAGTACTTC. This encodes CASSVEVYAYEQYF.

This chain links TRBV28 with TRBJ1-4; tentative D call: TRBD1 (6 bases). The CDR3 contains 15 residues. Germline V lookup: CDR1 MDHEN, CDR2 SYDVKM. V lost 6 bases and J lost 0, with 11 bases in between. The CDR3 DNA follows: TGTGCCAGCAGGGACAGCCTCACAACTAATGAAAAACTGTTTTTT. Residues: CASRDSLTTNEKLFF.

The chain links TRBV2 to TRBJ2-3; D perhaps matches TRBD2 (7 bases). From germline, CDR1 is SNHLY and CDR2 FYNNEI. Trimming left V 8 bases short and J 5 bases short, with 20 bases between. The CDR3 sequence is 15 residues long. In nucleotides, the CDR3 is TGTGCCAGCTCCCGAGGGGGGAGGGCAGGAGATACGCAGTATTTT. As protein: CASSRGGRAGDTQYF.